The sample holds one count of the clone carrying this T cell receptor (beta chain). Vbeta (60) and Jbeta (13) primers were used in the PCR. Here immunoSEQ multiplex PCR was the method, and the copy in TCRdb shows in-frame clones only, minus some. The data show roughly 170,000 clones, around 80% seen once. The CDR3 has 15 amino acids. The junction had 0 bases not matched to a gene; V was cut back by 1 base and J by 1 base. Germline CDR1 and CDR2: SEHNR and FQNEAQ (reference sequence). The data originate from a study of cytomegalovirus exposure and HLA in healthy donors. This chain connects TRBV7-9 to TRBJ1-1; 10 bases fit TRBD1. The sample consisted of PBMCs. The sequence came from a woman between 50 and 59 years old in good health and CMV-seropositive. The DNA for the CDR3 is TGTGCCAGCAGCTTAGGGGACAGGGGGAACACTGAAGCTTTCTTT. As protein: CASSLGDRGNTEAFF. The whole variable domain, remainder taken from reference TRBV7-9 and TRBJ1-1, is DTGVSQNPRHKITKRGQNVTFRCDPISEHNRLYWYRQTLGQGPEFLTYFQNEAQLEKSRLLSDRFSAERPKGSFSTLEIQRTEQGDSAMYLCASSLGDRGNTEAFFGQGTRLTVV.